This T cell receptor (beta chain) was obtained from a study of Graves' ophthalmopathy and Graves' hyperthyroidism (dated by TCRdb to the late 2010s). In the study overall: Hyperthyroidism was defined as stable when no progression to ophthalmopathy occurred within 18 months of follow-up. For independent validation, a separate cohort was made up of 18 to 20 hyperthyroidism patients plus 17 patients who later progressed from hyperthyroidism to ophthalmopathy. TCR beta repertoire signatures were used to distinguish Graves' ophthalmopathy from Graves' hyperthyroidism and to predict progression to ophthalmopathy. In several hyperthyroidism patients, the T-cell repertoires found in thyroid tissue were compared with those found in blood. Following sampling, methimazole starting at 30 mg daily was administered to hyperthyroidism patients, and high-dose intravenous methylprednisolone was administered to ophthalmopathy patients. A discovery set of more than 90 patients (around 40 ophthalmopathy, fewer than 60 stable hyperthyroidism) was enrolled to explore V-J signatures distinguishing ophthalmopathy from hyperthyroidism. In total, 135 blood samples were TCR-sequenced: 40 to 45 ophthalmopathy, some 75 hyperthyroidism and some 17 hyperthyroidism-to-ophthalmopathy patients.

In its sample, this clonotype was seen a few times. The clone's antigen remains unknown. Base qualities are missing; no much larger clone stands one base away. What the study reported, not specific to this receptor: In cross-validation, the 13-signature model distinguished ophthalmopathy from stable hyperthyroidism with 87.88% sensitivity and around 81% specificity, while in the test set the corresponding values were approximately 79% and 70%. Most expanded thyroid clonotypes with frequency above 0.001 were also detected in blood, suggesting blood repertoires may reflect the thyroid immune response. In validation, the model predicted ophthalmopathy progression with about 70% sensitivity and around 72% specificity; some 13 predicted patients were CT-confirmed with GO in a median of approximately six months. No statistical method was used to set the sample size in advance, and the investigators knew which group each participant was assigned to.

For repertoire sequencing, the TCR beta CDR3 regions were amplified from RNA transcripts. HTBI primers and the Qiagen OneStep RT-PCR kit were used in a first-round RT-PCR, which was followed by a second-round multiplex PCR, size selection and purification. Sequencing of the libraries was carried out on an Illumina HiSeq2000 in paired-end mode with 100 bp reads. As for the authors' bioinformatics: SOAPnuke was used for read processing, and reads with adapters, uncalled bases, a mean Phred below 15, or no exact constant-primer or identifier match were discarded. COPE v1.2.5 was used to merge the high-quality paired reads. Unique nucleotide sequences were defined as clonotypes and aligned to IMGT TRB V, D and J references using MiTCR v1.1. The analysis was limited to V-J combinations with a frequency above 0.0001, which together covered 98% to 99.2% of repertoires. For each V-J combination, a TCR clonal expansion and chaos score was defined as F50 clonal expansion divided by the chaos observed in the TCRdist matrix. Welch's t-statistics and random forest were used to narrow the features down to around twelve V-J combinations, which were then fed into a naive Bayes classifier. The Morisita-Horn index was used to measure how similar the thyroid and blood repertoires were. TCRdb reworked the public reads: Q25 trimming with fastp, MiXCR clone assembly, productive beta chains retained. Every distinct CDR3 protein forms one entry, paired with its most common genes and DNA. The V and J calls follow TCRdb's processing rather than the paper's. In all, the sample holds 500,000 to 700,000 distinct CDR3 sequences, and just under 40% of those were seen once. Around 4% of the sample is in the top ten clones.

Reading from cysteine to phenylalanine, the CDR3 counts 16 amino acids. Only the CDR3 part of the read is kept: 48 bases, read in frame from the first base. In the germline V gene (reference sequence), CDR1 corresponds to SGHNT and CDR2 to YYREEE. Deletion took 0 bases off V and 0 bases off J, with a span of 12 bases between the germline ends. Patients with hyperthyroidism were aged 18 to 65 years, had been newly diagnosed, and had a disease duration of less than 2 months. Anyone with other autoimmune diseases, uncontrolled infections, pregnancy or lactation was excluded from the study. Diagnosis was based on clinical symptoms, serum thyroxine, TRAb, thyroid ultrasound and orbital computed tomography. Total RNA was extracted using Trizol reagent, and RNA quality was checked on an Agilent 2100 Bioanalyzer.

The chain couples TRBV5-4 to TRBJ1-1; the D segment could be TRBD1, given 6 matching bases. Sample: peripheral blood or thyroid tissue (not recorded which). This sequence was found in an adult man with Graves' hyperthyroidism. The DNA is TGTGCCAGCAGCTTGGCGGGGGGCGGGGTGAACACTGAAGCTTTCTTT. It specifies CASSLAGGGVNTEAFF.